The T cell receptor (beta chain) under discussion was sequenced for a study of identical twins. Study conclusions and caveats: Partly confounded zero-insertion analyses could result from invariant MAIT and iNKT cells. In monozygotic twins, models underestimated the sharing of out-of-frame TCR alpha.

There are a few counts of this clonotype. Its antigen remains unidentified. Unique molecular identifiers were present on the cDNA, which also gained a universal primer site by template switching. MiXCR, applied by TCRdb to the 5' RACE reads, yields one record per CDR3 protein. The sample comprises some 1,700,000 distinct CDR3 sequences, about 32% of which are singletons, and more than 0.25% rests with the top ten. With 5 bases removed from V and 4 bases from J, the gap between germline ends came to 10 bases. Germline V gives CDR1 MDHEN, CDR2 SYDVKM. There are 13 residues in the CDR3. The origin of this receptor is a newborn girl in good health. Material: cord blood. The V call is TRBV28, the J call TRBJ2-3; D not certain. As DNA, the CDR3 is TGTGCCAGCAGTCCCTATGAGGCAGATACGCAGTATTTT. Residues: CASSPYEADTQYF.